This T cell receptor beta chain came from a study of glioma-infiltrating T cells. Using RNA template, CDR3s of TCR alpha and beta were amplified with iRepertoire arm-PCR. TCRdb re-called the multiplex PCR reads through MiXCR, storing one row per CDR3 protein. Among over 120,000 distinct CDR3 sequences listed, more than 35% were seen once. Trimming took off 6 bases at V and 4 bases at J, with 18 bases between the two ends. The CDR3 length is 15 residues. CDR1 MNHEY and CDR2 SVGAGI come from the germline V gene. Sequencing was carried out using glioma tissue, nonneoplastic brain tissue, or PBMCs (not recorded which). The chain joins TRBV6-5 to TRBJ1-1; D remains ambiguous. The sequence was collected from a human donor with low-grade glioma or glioblastoma, undergoing nonglioma brain surgery, or in good health (not recorded which). The CDR3: CASRDALGEGTEAFF. DNA of the CDR3: TGTGCCAGCAGGGACGCACTTGGGGAGGGCACTGAAGCTTTCTTT.